One and the same sample provided the 20 T cell receptor beta chains below, sequenced in a study of shared clonotypes between healthy human individuals. Sequencing used immunoSEQ multiplex PCR; TCRdb keeps in-frame clones, though not all of them. The sample holds hundreds of thousands of clones, about 96% seen once. Naive CD8 cells, CD45RO-negative and positively selected for CCR7, excluded terminally differentiated effector memory CD45RA+ cells. Sequenced: naive CD8+ T cells sorted from blood. The receptors were gathered from a young woman in good health.

As concerns this clone: A much larger clone is a single base away; this may be a read error. This same CDR3 is encoded by further DNA sequences in the sample. The rearrangement links TRBV5-1 to TRBJ2-5; D remains unclear. The J call may not be correct, given that the DNA end is closer to TRBJ2-7. This CDR3 has 11 amino acids. Germline V gene sequence: CDR1 SGHRS, CDR2 YFSETQ. CDR3 amino acids: CASSLGYEQYF. CDR3 DNA: TGCGCCAGCAGCTTGGGCTACGAGCAGTACTTC.

The genes are TRBV29-1 and TRBJ2-5; D is unresolved. The closer fit of TRBJ2-7 to the DNA end suggests the J call may be wrong. Germline V gene data show CDR1 as SQVTM and CDR2 as ANQGSEA. The CDR3 sequence is 12 residues long. The CDR3 nucleotides are TGCAGCGTCGAGGAGAGATCCTACGAGCAGTACTTC. Residues: CSVEERSYEQYF.

The chain has TRBV6-1 and TRBJ1-2; 9 bases fit TRBD1. Germline V gives CDR1 MNHNS, CDR2 SASEGT. This CDR3 spans 15 amino acids. Germline trimming cut 3 bases from V and 3 bases from J; bases unmatched to any gene: 5. The CDR3 bases are TGTGCCAGCAGTGATCCCGGGACAGGGCACTATGGCTACACCTTC. Its protein product is CASSDPGTGHYGYTF.

The gene calls are TRBV15 and TRBJ2-3; 8 bases match TRBD2. CDR1 is LNHNV and CDR2 is YYDKDF in the germline V gene (reference sequence). V trimming: 5 bases; J trimming: 2 bases; junction bases outside the gene matches: 9. The CDR3 is 16 residues long. The CDR3 DNA follows: TGTGCCACCAGCCTAGAACTTAGCGGGACCACAGATACGCAGTATTTT. Its translation: CATSLELSGTTDTQYF.

This chain connects TRBV7-8 to TRBJ2-7; 14 nucleotides line up with TRBD2. This CDR3 is 15 amino acids long. Germline V gene sequence: CDR1 SGHVS, CDR2 FQNEAQ. Trimming cost V 5 bases and J 4 bases; bases outside gene matches: 4. This CDR3 is CASSPGLAGVYEQYF. The CDR3 DNA is TGTGCCAGCAGCCCGGGACTAGCGGGAGTATACGAGCAGTACTTC. Using reference TRBV7-8 and TRBJ2-7 for the parts outside the CDR3, the full variable domain is GAGVSQSPRYKVAKRGQDVALRCDPISGHVSLFWYQQALGQGPEFLTYFQNEAQLDKSGLPSDRFFAERPEGSVSTLKIQRTQQEDSAVYLCASSPGLAGVYEQYFGPGTRLTVT.

V and J are TRBV5-1 and TRBJ1-2; D remains ambiguous. In germline, CDR1 is SGHRS, CDR2 YFSETQ. Trimming stripped 1 base from V and 4 bases from J, with 17 bases between. The CDR3 runs to 16 residues. The CDR3 here is CASSLPRHQGVYGYTF. CDR3 nucleotides: TGCGCCAGCAGCTTGCCCCGACATCAAGGCGTCTATGGCTACACCTTC. The full variable domain, rest sourced from reference TRBV5-1 and TRBJ1-2, is KAGVTQTPRYLIKTRGQQVTLSCSPISGHRSVSWYQQTPGQGLQFLFEYFSETQRNKGNFPGRFSGRQFSNSRSEMNVSTLELGDSALYLCASSLPRHQGVYGYTFGSGTRLTVV.

This clone showed up just once. The V call is TRBV28, the J call TRBJ2-2; D might be TRBD2 (6 bases). Germline V lookup: CDR1 MDHEN, CDR2 SYDVKM. The V and J ends lost 7 bases and 8 bases respectively, with 14 bases between them. The CDR3 contains 13 residues. The CDR3 region is CASNSAGIGELFF. The CDR3 DNA is TGTGCCAGCAACTCAGCGGGTATTGGGGAGCTGTTTTTT.

The CDR3 DNA follows: TGTGCCAGCAGCGTCCTAGATGAGCAGTTCTTC. Protein product: CASSVLDEQFF. The chain links TRBV5-4 to TRBJ2-1; D is uncertain. CDR3 length: 11 residues. Trimming cost V 4 bases and J 8 bases, with 7 bases left between them. CDR1 and CDR2 from the germline V gene are SGHNT and YYREEE (reference sequence). The full variable domain, its missing parts supplied by reference TRBV5-4 and TRBJ2-1, is ETGVTQSPTHLIKTRGQQVTLRCSSQSGHNTVSWYQQALGQGPQFIFQYYREEENGRGNFPPRFSGLQFPNYSSELNVNALELDDSALYLCASSVLDEQFFGPGTRLTVL.

The J gene is TRBJ2-7, the V gene TRBV7-9; D is unresolved. CDR1 SEHNR and CDR2 FQNEAQ come from the germline V gene (reference sequence). The CDR3 runs 11 residues. V lost 3 bases and J lost 5, with 5 bases in between. The chain's CDR3 is CASSFTDEQYF. In DNA, the CDR3 is TGTGCCAGCAGCTTCACTGACGAGCAGTACTTC.

The chain links TRBV10-3 to TRBJ2-5, with TRBD2 identical over 12 bases. Germline loops: CDR1 ENHRY, CDR2 SYGVKD. The CDR3 consists of 14 residues. V dropped 4 bases and J dropped 5; count of bases not matched to a gene: 2. CDR3 coding DNA: TGTGCCATCAGTGGACTAGCGGGAGATGAGACCCAGTACTTC. Its protein product is CAISGLAGDETQYF.

The rearrangement links TRBV7-9 to TRBJ2-1; TRBD2 agrees at 11 bases. Per the germline V gene, CDR1 is SEHNR and CDR2 is FQNEAQ (reference sequence). The CDR3 spans 15 residues. The ends lost 5 bases at V and 8 bases at J; junction bases unmatched: 8. In nucleotides, the CDR3 is TGTGCCAGCAGCCCGATAGCGGGAGGGCCAGATGAGCAGTTCTTC. Translated: CASSPIAGGPDEQFF.

The gene calls are TRBV5-4 and TRBJ1-2; no reliable D call. CDR1 and CDR2 from the germline V gene are SGHNT and YYREEE (reference sequence). The CDR3 loop spans 13 amino acids. V was clipped by 0 bases and J by 2 bases, with 5 bases between them. The CDR3 DNA is TGTGCCAGCAGCTTGGACGGGAACTATGGCTACACCTTC. Protein sequence: CASSLDGNYGYTF.

This clone has just one count. V and J are TRBV28 and TRBJ2-1, with 11 bases identical to TRBD2. In germline, CDR1 is MDHEN, CDR2 SYDVKM. V gave up 5 bases and J gave up 2 bases; unmatched junction bases: 2. The CDR3 is made up of 15 amino acids. DNA of the CDR3: TGTGCCAGCAGTCTAGCGGGAGGCACCTACAATGAGCAGTTCTTC. It yields the protein CASSLAGGTYNEQFF.

The genes are TRBV4-1 and TRBJ1-1; no reliable D call. Per germline, CDR1 MGHRA and CDR2 YSYEKL. Trimming took off 4 bases at V and 6 bases at J, with 15 bases between the two ends. The CDR3 spans 14 residues. This chain's CDR3 is CASSLSGDWSEAFF. CDR3 coding DNA: TGCGCCAGCAGCCTAAGCGGGGATTGGTCTGAAGCTTTCTTT.

The V and J genes are TRBV27 and TRBJ2-2; TRBD1 agrees at 7 bases. J was trimmed by 6 bases and V by 3 bases; bases with no gene match: 1. The V gene's germline CDR1 is MNHEY and CDR2 SMNVEV (reference sequence). This CDR3 contains 13 residues. The CDR3 here is CASSFQGAGELFF. In DNA form, the CDR3 reads TGTGCCAGCAGTTTCCAGGGGGCCGGGGAGCTGTTTTTT.

V gene TRBV4-1 combines with J gene TRBJ2-7; tentatively, D is TRBD1 (6 bases). V was trimmed by 2 bases and J by 2 bases, leaving 16 bases between them. The CDR3 extends over 16 amino acids. Germline CDR1 reads MGHRA; CDR2 reads YSYEKL. CDR3 DNA sequence: TGCGCCAGCAGCCAAAGCCCAACAGGGATCCCCTACGAGCAGTACTTC. Translating gives CASSQSPTGIPYEQYF.

The V and J genes are TRBV25-1 and TRBJ2-2, with no clear D. The CDR3 sequence is 16 residues long. The ends were cut back, 2 bases at V and 0 bases at J, with 10 bases in the middle. Germline lookup yields CDR1 MGHDK and CDR2 SYGVNS. The chain's CDR3 is CASSEIVSTNTGELFF. The CDR3 nucleotides are TGTGCCAGCAGTGAAATAGTTAGCACGAACACCGGGGAGCTGTTTTTT.

This chain uses TRBV9 with TRBJ2-3, with D possibly TRBD2 on 5 matching bases. This CDR3 comprises 16 residues. CDR1 is SGDLS and CDR2 is YYNGEE in the germline V gene. Trimming pared 4 bases from V and 2 bases from J, leaving 17 bases between. CDR3 in DNA: TGTGCCAGCAGCCGTGGGAGATCTGACTTCACAGATACGCAGTATTTT. It encodes CASSRGRSDFTDTQYF.

Regarding this clone: Different DNA sequences within this sample yield the same CDR3. The V call is TRBV4-1, the J call TRBJ2-2; D is unclear. The V and J ends lost 1 base and 5 bases respectively, with 5 bases between them. The germline gives CDR1 MGHRA, CDR2 YSYEKL. This CDR3 is built from 13 residues. CDR3 loop: CASSQVRTGELFF. CDR3 bases: TGCGCCAGCAGCCAAGTAAGGACCGGGGAGCTGTTTTTT.

V and J are TRBV28 and TRBJ2-2; 9 bases are shared with TRBD2. The CDR3 runs to 14 residues. From germline, CDR1 is MDHEN and CDR2 SYDVKM. The V and J ends lost 8 bases and 6 bases, in that order; junction bases with no gene match: 7. CDR3 nucleotide sequence: TGTGCCAGCTCCAGACTAGCGGAGGCCGGGGAGCTGTTTTTT. Translated: CASSRLAEAGELFF.